The 14 T cell receptor beta chains listed next were all sequenced from one sample in a study of vaccination and CD4 T cells after COVID-19 (dated by TCRdb to between 2021 and 2023). These receptors are not linked to any known antigen. Library generation was performed with PCR. This sample was sequenced with an Illumina iSeq 100. At the Johns Hopkins FTIC core, DNA from the cultured CD4+ T cells underwent TCR sequencing with the Oncomine TCR Beta short-read assay. The public sequencing data were trimmed at Q25 with fastp and processed into clonotypes with MiXCR by TCRdb, which kept only in-frame beta chains. When rows share a CDR3 protein, they turn into one entry using the most common DNA and genes. This sample has roughly 21,000 distinct CDR3 sequences in its table, and around two thirds of those were observed once. The leading ten clones occupy under 30% of the sample. Reading the label with the study, this specimen's treatment or condition is: approximately nine-day PBMC culture with coronavirus spike peptide pools or control peptides (ViraFEST assay).

The sequencing here drew on CD4+ T cells from blood, cultured in vitro, taken before SARS-CoV-2 vaccination. The source of these receptors is a human donor who received a COVID-19 vaccine.

The rearrangement joins TRBV7-9 to TRBJ1-1, with D possibly being TRBD1 (6 bases). This CDR3 region has 17 residues. CDR1 is SEHNR, CDR2 FQNEAQ, per germline (reference sequence). V lost 0 bases and J lost 7, with 21 bases in between. The CDR3 protein is CASSLAFRGAGMGEAFF. DNA for the CDR3: TGTGCCAGCAGCTTAGCGTTTCGGGGGGCTGGAATGGGTGAAGCTTTCTTT.

The rearrangement joins TRBV24-1 to TRBJ2-1, with 12 bases aligning to TRBD2. Trimming took 4 bases from V and 6 from J; bases not matched to a gene: 3. The CDR3 runs to 15 residues. The germline V gene encodes CDR1 KGHDR and CDR2 SFDVKD. This CDR3 reads CATSDRLAGANEQFF. The CDR3, as DNA: TGTGCCACCAGTGACCGACTAGCGGGGGCCAATGAGCAGTTCTTC.

This clonotype was seen a handful of times. The genes are TRBV24-1 and TRBJ1-1; no definite D call. Germline V CDR1 and CDR2: KGHDR, SFDVKD. The CDR3 consists of 11 residues. The V end was cut by 7 bases, the J end by 2 bases, with 4 bases between. The CDR3, as DNA: TGTGCCACCAGCCATAACACTGAAGCTTTCTTT. This sequence encodes CATSHNTEAFF.

The V gene is TRBV27, the J gene TRBJ2-7, with D possibly TRBD2 on 6 matching bases. Per germline, CDR1 MNHEY and CDR2 SMNVEV (reference sequence). The CDR3 is 17 amino acids. V lost 2 bases and J lost 0, with 17 bases in between. In nucleotides, the CDR3 is TGTGCCAGCAGTTTAACATGGGGGGAATCAGCCTCCTACGAGCAGTACTTC. This gives the protein CASSLTWGESASYEQYF.

This chain uses TRBV4-1 with TRBJ1-2; D gene unclear. Per the germline V gene, CDR1 is MGHRA and CDR2 is YSYEKL. The CDR3 has 13 residues. V lost 4 bases and J 4 bases, leaving 10 bases between the germline ends. The CDR3 bases are TGCGCCAGCAGCCTCAGCGAAGGCTATGGCTACACCTTC. Encoded protein: CASSLSEGYGYTF.

V and J are TRBV6-1 and TRBJ1-5, with D possibly being TRBD1 (5 bases). CDR1 and CDR2 (germline): MNHNS, SASEGT. V was cut by 3 bases and J by 6 bases, with 15 bases left in between. The length of the CDR3 is 15 residues. The CDR3 DNA sequence: TGTGCCAGCAGTGATTCAGGGAGAGTAGGTCAGCCCCAGCATTTT. Translation gives CASSDSGRVGQPQHF.

This clonotype occurred a few times. The gene calls are TRBV21-1 and TRBJ1-5; the tabulated D call, TRBD1, remains unverified against the DNA. TRBV21-1 is shown as a pseudogene. This CDR3 has 18 residues. CDR3 in DNA: TGTGCCAGCAGCACTTGGGACAGGGGAGGTCATAGCAATCAGCCCCAGCATTTT. Translating gives CASSTWDRGGHSNQPQHF.

By proportion, this clonotype is medium-sized. The chain recombines TRBV19 with TRBJ1-2, with D unresolved. In germline, CDR1 is LNHDA, CDR2 SQIVND (reference sequence). The CDR3 totals 11 residues. Trimming cost V 6 bases and J 4 bases, with 6 bases left between them. Here the CDR3 reads CASRGIYGYTF. In nucleotides, the CDR3 is TGTGCCAGTAGAGGGATCTATGGCTACACCTTC. Looking up the rest from reference TRBV19 and TRBJ1-2 gives the full variable domain: DGGITQSPKYLFRKEGQNVTLSCEQNLNHDAMYWYRQDPGQGLRLIYYSQIVNDFQKGDIAEGYSVSREKKESFPLTVTSAQKNPTAFYLCASRGIYGYTFGSGTRLTVV.

This chain links TRBV6-1 with TRBJ2-7, with 10 bases that match TRBD1. V was pared by 6 bases and J by 3 bases, with 2 bases of the junction left unmatched. The CDR3 totals 13 residues. Germline CDR1 is MNHNS and CDR2 is SASEGT. CDR3 bases: TGTGCCAGCAGATGGACAGGGGGCTACGAGCAGTACTTC. The encoded protein is CASRWTGGYEQYF.

The rearrangement uses TRBV5-1 and TRBJ1-1, with D maybe TRBD1 (5 bases). Germline-derived CDR1 and CDR2 are SGHRS and YFSETQ. Trimming cost V 0 bases and J 6 bases, with 12 bases left between them. CDR3 length: 14 amino acids. CDR3 DNA: TGCGCCAGCAGCTTGGCCCGACAGTCTCCTGAAGCTTTCTTT. Protein product: CASSLARQSPEAFF.

The V and J genes are TRBV5-1 and TRBJ2-1; D ambiguous. V was clipped by 0 bases and J by 4 bases, with 5 bases between them. CDR3 length equals 13 residues. CDR1 is SGHRS, CDR2 YFSETQ, per germline. CDR3 coding DNA: TGCGCCAGCAGCTTGGGAGCATACAATGAGCAGTTCTTC. Translating it yields CASSLGAYNEQFF.

The chain carries TRBV7-2 and TRBJ2-7, with 8 bases aligning to TRBD2. V lost 5 bases to trimming and J lost 3 bases; unmatched junction nucleotides: 6. The CDR3 runs 14 residues. Germline V gives CDR1 SGHTA, CDR2 FQGNSA. CDR3 in amino acids: CASSPTSDYYEQYF. For the CDR3, the DNA is TGTGCCAGCAGCCCGACTAGCGACTACTACGAGCAGTACTTC.

The gene calls are TRBV6-1 and TRBJ2-7, with TRBD2 matching over 11 bases. The length of the CDR3 is 15 residues. J was trimmed by 2 bases and V by 1 base; bases with no gene match: 1. The V gene's germline CDR1 is MNHNS and CDR2 SASEGT. Here the CDR3 reads CASSEGLAGTYEQYF. The CDR3 region has the DNA TGTGCCAGCAGTGAAGGACTAGCGGGGACCTACGAGCAGTACTTC.

V and J are TRBV7-8 and TRBJ1-3, with TRBD1 identical over 11 bases. Per the germline V gene, CDR1 is SGHVS and CDR2 is FQNEAQ. This CDR3 contains 17 residues. V lost 4 bases, J lost 5 bases, and 10 bases stayed unmatched. The CDR3 here is CASSSPGGQGARNTIYF. The CDR3 bases are TGTGCCAGCAGCTCCCCCGGCGGACAGGGGGCTAGAAACACCATATATTTT.